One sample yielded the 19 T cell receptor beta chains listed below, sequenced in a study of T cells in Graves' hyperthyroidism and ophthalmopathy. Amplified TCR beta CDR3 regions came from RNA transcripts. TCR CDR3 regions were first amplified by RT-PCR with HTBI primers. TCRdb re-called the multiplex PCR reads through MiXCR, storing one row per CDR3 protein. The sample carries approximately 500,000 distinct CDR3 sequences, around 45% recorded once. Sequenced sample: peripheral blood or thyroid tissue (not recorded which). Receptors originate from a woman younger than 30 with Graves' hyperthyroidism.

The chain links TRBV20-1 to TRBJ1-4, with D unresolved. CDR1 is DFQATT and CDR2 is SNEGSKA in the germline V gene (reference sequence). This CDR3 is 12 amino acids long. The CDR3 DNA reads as TGCACCGCTAGAGTCTCTCATGAAAAACTGTTTTTT. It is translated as CTARVSHEKLFF.

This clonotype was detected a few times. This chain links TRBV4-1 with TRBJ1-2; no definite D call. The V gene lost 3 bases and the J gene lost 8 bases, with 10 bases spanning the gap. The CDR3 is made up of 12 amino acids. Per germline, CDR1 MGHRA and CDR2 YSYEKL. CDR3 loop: CASSHLLRGYTF. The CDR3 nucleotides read TGCGCCAGCAGCCACCTCCTCAGGGGCTACACCTTC.

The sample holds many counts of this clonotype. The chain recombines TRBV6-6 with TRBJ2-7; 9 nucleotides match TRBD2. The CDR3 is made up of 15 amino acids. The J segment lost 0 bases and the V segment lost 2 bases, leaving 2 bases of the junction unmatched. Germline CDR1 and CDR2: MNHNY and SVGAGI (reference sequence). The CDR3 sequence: CASSYKREDSYEQYF. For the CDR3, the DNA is TGTGCCAGCAGTTACAAGCGGGAGGACTCCTACGAGCAGTACTTC.

The DNA for the CDR3 is TGTGCCATCAGTGAGGGACTAGCGGGAGGTACCGGGGAGCTGTTTTTT. This codes for CAISEGLAGGTGELFF. The V call is TRBV10-3, the J call TRBJ2-2; 14 positions agree with TRBD2. After removal of 2 bases from V and 5 bases from J, the junction contained 1 base not matched to a gene. Germline V lookup: CDR1 ENHRY, CDR2 SYGVKD. The CDR3 has 16 amino acids.

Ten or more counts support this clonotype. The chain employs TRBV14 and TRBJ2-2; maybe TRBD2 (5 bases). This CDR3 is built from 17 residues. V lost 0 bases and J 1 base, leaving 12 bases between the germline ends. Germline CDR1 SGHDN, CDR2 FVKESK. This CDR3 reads CASSQEERSLNTGELFF. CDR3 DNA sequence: TGTGCCAGCAGCCAAGAGGAGCGGTCCCTGAACACCGGGGAGCTGTTTTTT.

Written as DNA, the CDR3 is TGTGCCAGCAGCTTACGGGCGGGAGTCGTCGTCAATGAGACCCAGTACTTC. It specifies CASSLRAGVVVNETQYF. This chain connects TRBV7-3 to TRBJ2-5; 7 bases map to TRBD2. Unmatched junction bases numbered 14, after V lost 2 bases and J lost 5 bases. The CDR3 extends over 17 amino acids. In germline, CDR1 is SGHTA, CDR2 FQGTGA.

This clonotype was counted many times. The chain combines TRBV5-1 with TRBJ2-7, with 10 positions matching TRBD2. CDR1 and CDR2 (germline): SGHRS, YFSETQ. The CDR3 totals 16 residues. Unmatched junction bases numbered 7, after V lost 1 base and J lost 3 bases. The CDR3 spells CASSLRVAGGSYEQYF. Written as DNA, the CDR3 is TGCGCCAGCAGCTTGAGGGTAGCGGGAGGAAGCTACGAGCAGTACTTC.

The CDR3 nucleotides read TGCAGTGCAAGGACAGGGGACACTAATGAAAAACTGTTTTTT. Residues: CSARTGDTNEKLFF. This rearrangement joins TRBV20-1 to TRBJ1-4; 9 nucleotides match TRBD1. Trimming cost V 6 bases and J 2 bases; bases outside gene matches: 4. CDR3 length equals 14 residues. CDR1 and CDR2 (germline): DFQATT, SNEGSKA (reference sequence).

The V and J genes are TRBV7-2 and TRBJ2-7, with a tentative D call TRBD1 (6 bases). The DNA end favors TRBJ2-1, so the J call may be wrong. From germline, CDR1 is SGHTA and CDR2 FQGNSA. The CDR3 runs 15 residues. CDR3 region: CASSLGQGMRGEQFF. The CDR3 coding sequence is TGTGCCAGCAGCTTAGGGCAGGGGATGAGAGGTGAGCAGTTCTTC.

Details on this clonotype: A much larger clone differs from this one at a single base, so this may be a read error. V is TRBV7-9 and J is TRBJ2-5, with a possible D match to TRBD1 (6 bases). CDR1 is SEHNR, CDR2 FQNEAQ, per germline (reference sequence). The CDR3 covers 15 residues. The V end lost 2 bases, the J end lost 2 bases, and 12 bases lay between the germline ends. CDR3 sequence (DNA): TGTGCCAGCAGCTTACCTTGGCAGGGGCAAGAGACCCAGTACTTC. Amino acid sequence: CASSLPWQGQETQYF.

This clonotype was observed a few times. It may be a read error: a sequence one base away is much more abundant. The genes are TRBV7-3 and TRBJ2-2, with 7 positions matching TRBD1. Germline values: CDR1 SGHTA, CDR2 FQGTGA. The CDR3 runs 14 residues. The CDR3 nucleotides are TGTGCCAGCAGGGGGACAGATAACACCGGGGAGCTGCTTTTT. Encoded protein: CASRGTDNTGELLF. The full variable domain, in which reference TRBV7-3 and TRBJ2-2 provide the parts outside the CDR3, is GAGVSQTPSNKVTEKGKYVELRCDPISGHTALYWYRQSLGQGPEFLIYFQGTGAADDSGLPNDRFFAVRPEGSVSTLKIQRTERGDSAVYLCASRGTDNTGELLFGEGSRLTVL.

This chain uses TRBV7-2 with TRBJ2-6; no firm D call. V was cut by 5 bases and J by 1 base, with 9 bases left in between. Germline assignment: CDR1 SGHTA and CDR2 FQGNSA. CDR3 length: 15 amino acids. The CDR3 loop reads CASSTIRSGANVLTF. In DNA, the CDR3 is TGTGCCAGCAGCACTATCCGGTCTGGGGCCAACGTCCTGACTTTC. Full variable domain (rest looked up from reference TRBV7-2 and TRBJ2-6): GAGVSQSPSNKVTEKGKDVELRCDPISGHTALYWYRQSLGQGLEFLIYFQGNSAPDKSGLPSDRFSAERTGGSVSTLTIQRTQQEDSAVYLCASSTIRSGANVLTFGAGSRLTVL.

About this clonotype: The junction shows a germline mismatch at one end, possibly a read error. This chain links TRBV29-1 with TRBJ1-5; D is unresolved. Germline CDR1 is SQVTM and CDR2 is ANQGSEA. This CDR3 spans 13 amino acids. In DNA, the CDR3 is TGCAGCGTTGGCCGGGATAGCCATCAGCCCCAGCATTTT. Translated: CSVGRDSHQPQHF.

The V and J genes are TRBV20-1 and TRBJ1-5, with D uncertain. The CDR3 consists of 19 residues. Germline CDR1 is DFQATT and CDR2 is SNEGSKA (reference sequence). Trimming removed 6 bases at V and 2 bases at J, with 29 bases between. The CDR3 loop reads CSAAGLAGLGGLGNQPQHF. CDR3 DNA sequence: TGCAGTGCAGCCGGACTAGCGGGGTTAGGAGGGCTTGGCAATCAGCCCCAGCATTTT.

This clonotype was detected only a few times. The CDR3 coding sequence is TGCAGCGGTGGACTAGCGGGGCGCAATGAGCAGTTCTTC. Residues: CSGGLAGRNEQFF. The V call is TRBV29-1, the J call TRBJ2-1, with 12 bases fitting TRBD2. The CDR3 has 13 amino acids. The V and J ends lost 7 bases and 6 bases, in that order; junction bases with no gene match: 4. CDR1 SQVTM and CDR2 ANQGSEA come from the germline V gene.

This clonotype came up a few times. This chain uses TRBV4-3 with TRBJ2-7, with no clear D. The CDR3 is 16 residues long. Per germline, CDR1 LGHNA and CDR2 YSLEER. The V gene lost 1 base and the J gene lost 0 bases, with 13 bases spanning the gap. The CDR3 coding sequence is TGCGCCAGCAGCCAAGGTACGAAATCTTACTCCTACGAGCAGTACTTC. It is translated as CASSQGTKSYSYEQYF.

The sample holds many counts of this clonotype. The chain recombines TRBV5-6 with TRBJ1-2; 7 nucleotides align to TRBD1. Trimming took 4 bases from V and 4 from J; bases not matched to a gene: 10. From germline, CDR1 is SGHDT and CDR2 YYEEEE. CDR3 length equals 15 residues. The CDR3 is CASSPLDRDVYGYTF. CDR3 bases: TGTGCCAGCAGCCCGTTAGACAGGGATGTCTATGGCTACACCTTC.

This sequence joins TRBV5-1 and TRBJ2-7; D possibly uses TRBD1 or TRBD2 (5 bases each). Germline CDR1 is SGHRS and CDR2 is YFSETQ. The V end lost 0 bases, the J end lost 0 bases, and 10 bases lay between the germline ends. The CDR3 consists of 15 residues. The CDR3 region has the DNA TGCGCCAGCAGCTTGGACCGGGACCTCTCCTACGAGCAGTACTTC. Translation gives CASSLDRDLSYEQYF.

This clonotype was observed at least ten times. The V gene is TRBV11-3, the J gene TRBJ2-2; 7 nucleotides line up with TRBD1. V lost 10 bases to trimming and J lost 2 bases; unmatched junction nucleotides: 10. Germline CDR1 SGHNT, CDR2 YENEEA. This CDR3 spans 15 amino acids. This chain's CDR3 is CATLRQGGNTGELFF. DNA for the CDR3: TGTGCCACACTGCGCCAAGGGGGCAACACCGGGGAGCTGTTTTTT.